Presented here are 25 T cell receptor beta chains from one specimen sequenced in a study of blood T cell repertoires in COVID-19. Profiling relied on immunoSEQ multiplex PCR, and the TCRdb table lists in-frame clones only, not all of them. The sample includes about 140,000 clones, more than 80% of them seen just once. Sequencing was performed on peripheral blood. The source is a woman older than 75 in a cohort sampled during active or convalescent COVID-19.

CDR3 residues: CASPDKSYEQYF. In nucleotides, the CDR3 is TGTGCCAGCCCTGACAAATCCTACGAGCAGTACTTC. The chain employs TRBV21-1 and TRBJ2-7; TRBD1 was called by the table and not checked on the DNA. TRBV21-1 is a listed pseudogene. The CDR3 is 12 residues long.

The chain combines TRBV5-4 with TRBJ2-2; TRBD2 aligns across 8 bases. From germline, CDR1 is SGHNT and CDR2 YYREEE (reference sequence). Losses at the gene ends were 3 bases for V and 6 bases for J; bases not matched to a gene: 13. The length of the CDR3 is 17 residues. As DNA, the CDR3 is TGTGCCAGCAGCTCCGGGGGGGGCGGTTTGTTATCCGGGGAGCTGTTTTTT. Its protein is CASSSGGGGLLSGELFF.

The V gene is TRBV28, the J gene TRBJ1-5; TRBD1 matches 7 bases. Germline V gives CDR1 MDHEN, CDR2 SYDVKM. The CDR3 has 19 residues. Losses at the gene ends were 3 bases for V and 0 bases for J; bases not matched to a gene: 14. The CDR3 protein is CASSFRGTVDPYSNQPQHF. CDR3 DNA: TGTGCCAGCAGTTTTAGGGGGACAGTCGATCCTTATAGCAATCAGCCCCAGCATTTT.

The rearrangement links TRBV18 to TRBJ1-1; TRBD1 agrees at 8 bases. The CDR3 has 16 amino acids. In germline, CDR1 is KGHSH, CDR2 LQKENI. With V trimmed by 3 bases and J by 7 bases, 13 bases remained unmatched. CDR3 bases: TGTGCCAGCTCACCGACTCTGACAGGGACAGGCAGTGAAGCTTTCTTT. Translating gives CASSPTLTGTGSEAFF.

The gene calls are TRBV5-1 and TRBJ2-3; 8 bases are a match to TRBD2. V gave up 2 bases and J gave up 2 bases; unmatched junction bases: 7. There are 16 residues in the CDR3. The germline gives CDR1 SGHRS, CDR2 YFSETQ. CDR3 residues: CASSFSPAGVTDTQYF. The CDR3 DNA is TGCGCCAGCAGCTTCTCACCAGCGGGGGTCACAGATACGCAGTATTTT.

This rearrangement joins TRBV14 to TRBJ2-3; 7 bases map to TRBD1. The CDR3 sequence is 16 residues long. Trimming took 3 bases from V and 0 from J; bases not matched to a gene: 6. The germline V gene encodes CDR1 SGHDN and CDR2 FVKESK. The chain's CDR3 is CASSQHRGISTDTQYF. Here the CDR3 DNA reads TGTGCCAGCAGCCAGCACAGGGGAATTAGCACAGATACGCAGTATTTT.

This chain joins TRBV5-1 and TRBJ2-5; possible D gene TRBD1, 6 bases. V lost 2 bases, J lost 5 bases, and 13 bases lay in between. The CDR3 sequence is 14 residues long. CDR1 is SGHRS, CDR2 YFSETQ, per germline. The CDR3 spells CASSFQGSWETQYF. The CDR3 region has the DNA TGCGCCAGCAGCTTTCAGGGGAGTTGGGAGACCCAGTACTTC.

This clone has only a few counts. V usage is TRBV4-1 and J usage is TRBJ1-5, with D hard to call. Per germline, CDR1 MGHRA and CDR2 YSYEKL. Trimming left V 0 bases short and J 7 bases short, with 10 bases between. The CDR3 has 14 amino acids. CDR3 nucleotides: TGCGCCAGCAGCCAAGAAAGGGCGGGACAGCCCCAGCATTTT. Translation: CASSQERAGQPQHF.

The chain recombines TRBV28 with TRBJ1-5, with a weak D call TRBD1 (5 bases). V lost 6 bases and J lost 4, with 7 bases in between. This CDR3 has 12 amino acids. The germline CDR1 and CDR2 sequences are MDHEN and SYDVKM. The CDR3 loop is CASRGLNQPQHF. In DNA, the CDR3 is TGTGCCAGCAGGGGGCTGAATCAGCCCCAGCATTTT.

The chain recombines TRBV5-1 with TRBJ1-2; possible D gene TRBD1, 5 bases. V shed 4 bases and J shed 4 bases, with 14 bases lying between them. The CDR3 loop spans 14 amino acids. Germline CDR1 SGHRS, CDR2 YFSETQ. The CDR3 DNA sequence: TGCGCCAGCAGCCCCGGGACTAACCTCTATGGCTACACCTTC. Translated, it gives CASSPGTNLYGYTF.

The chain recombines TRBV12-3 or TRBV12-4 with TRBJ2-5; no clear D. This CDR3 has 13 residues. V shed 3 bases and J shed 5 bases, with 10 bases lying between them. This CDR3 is CASSLGRMETQYF. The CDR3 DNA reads TGTGCCAGCAGTTTGGGCAGGATGGAGACCCAGTACTTC.

CDR3 amino acids: CASSGRTGINEKLFF. CDR3 DNA sequence: TGTGCCAGCAGCGGCAGGACAGGAATTAATGAAAAACTGTTTTTT. This chain links TRBV5-4 with TRBJ1-4, with 7 bases matching TRBD1. The CDR3 spans 15 residues. Per the germline V gene, CDR1 is SGHNT and CDR2 is YYREEE (reference sequence). V shed 4 bases, J shed 4 bases, and the junction held 7 bases outside the gene matches. Together with reference TRBV5-4 and TRBJ1-4, the CDR3 gives the full variable domain: ETGVTQSPTHLIKTRGQQVTLRCSSQSGHNTVSWYQQALGQGPQFIFQYYREEENGRGNFPPRFSGLQFPNYSSELNVNALELDDSALYLCASSGRTGINEKLFFGSGTQLSVL.

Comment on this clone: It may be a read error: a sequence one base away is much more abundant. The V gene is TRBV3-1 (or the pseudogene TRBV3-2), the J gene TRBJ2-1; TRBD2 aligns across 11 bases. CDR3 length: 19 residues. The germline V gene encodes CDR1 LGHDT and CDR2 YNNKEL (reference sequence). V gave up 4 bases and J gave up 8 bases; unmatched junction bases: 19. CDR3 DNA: TGTGCCAGCAGCCTCCAGACTAGCGGGGACCCTATTAGCTGCGATGAGCAGTTCTTC. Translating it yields CASSLQTSGDPISCDEQFF.

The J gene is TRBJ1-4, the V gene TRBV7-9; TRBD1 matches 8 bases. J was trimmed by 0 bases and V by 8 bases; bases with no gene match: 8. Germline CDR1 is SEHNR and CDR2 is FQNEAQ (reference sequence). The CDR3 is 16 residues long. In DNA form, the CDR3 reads TGTGCCAGCCAATGGACAGGGCTTGCAACTAATGAAAAACTGTTTTTT. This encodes CASQWTGLATNEKLFF. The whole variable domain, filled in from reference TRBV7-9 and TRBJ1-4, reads DTGVSQNPRHKITKRGQNVTFRCDPISEHNRLYWYRQTLGQGPEFLTYFQNEAQLEKSRLLSDRFSAERPKGSFSTLEIQRTEQGDSAMYLCASQWTGLATNEKLFFGSGTQLSVL.

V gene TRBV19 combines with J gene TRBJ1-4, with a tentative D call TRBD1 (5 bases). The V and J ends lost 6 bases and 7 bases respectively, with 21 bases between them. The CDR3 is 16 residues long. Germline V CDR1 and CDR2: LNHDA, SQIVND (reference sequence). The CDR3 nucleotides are TGTGCCAGTAGGAGGACAAGGAGGGAAGAGCGTGAAAAACTGTTTTTT. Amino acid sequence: CASRRTRREEREKLFF.

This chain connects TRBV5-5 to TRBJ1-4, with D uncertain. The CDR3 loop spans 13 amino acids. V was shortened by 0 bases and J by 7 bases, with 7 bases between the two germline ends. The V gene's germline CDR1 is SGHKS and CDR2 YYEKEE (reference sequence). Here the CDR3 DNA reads TGTGCCAGCAGCTTGGCGGGTATTGAAAAACTGTTTTTT. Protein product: CASSLAGIEKLFF.

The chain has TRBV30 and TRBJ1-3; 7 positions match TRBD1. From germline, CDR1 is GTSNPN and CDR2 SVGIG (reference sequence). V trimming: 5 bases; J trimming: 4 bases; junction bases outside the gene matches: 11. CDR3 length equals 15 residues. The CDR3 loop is CAWRRQGLGGNTIYF. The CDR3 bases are TGTGCCTGGCGTAGACAGGGACTTGGAGGAAACACCATATATTTT.

CDR3 protein: CASSVAWGGNTGELFF. CDR3 nucleotide sequence: TGTGCCAGCAGCGTAGCTTGGGGGGGGAACACCGGGGAGCTGTTTTTT. The chain joins TRBV9 to TRBJ2-2, with 7 bases fitting TRBD2. This CDR3 has 16 residues. Germline trimming cut 0 bases from V and 1 base from J; bases unmatched to any gene: 3. Germline lookup yields CDR1 SGDLS and CDR2 YYNGEE.

The CDR3 sequence: CASTDRTAGVSPLHF. CDR3 nucleotide sequence: TGTGCCAGCACAGATCGAACCGCTGGTGTTTCACCCCTCCACTTT. This chain links TRBV6-5 with TRBJ1-6; D ambiguous. Trimming stripped 7 bases from V and 9 bases from J, with 19 bases between. This CDR3 has 15 residues. From germline, CDR1 is MNHEY and CDR2 SVGAGI.

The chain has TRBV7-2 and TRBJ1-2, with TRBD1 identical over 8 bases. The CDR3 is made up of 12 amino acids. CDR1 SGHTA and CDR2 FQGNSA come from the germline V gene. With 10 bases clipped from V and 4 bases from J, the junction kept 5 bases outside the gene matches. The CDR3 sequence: CATRGRTYGYTF. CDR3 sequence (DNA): TGTGCCACCAGGGGGCGAACCTATGGCTACACCTTC.

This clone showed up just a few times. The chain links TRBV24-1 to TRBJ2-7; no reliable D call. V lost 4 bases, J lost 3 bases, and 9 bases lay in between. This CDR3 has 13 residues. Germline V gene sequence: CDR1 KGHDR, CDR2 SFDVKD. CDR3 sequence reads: CATSEGENYEQYF. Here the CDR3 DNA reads TGTGCCACCAGTGAAGGAGAGAACTACGAGCAGTACTTC.

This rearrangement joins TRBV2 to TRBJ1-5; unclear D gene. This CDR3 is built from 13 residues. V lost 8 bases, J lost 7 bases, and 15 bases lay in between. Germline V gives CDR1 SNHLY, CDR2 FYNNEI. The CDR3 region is CASEGAFGQPQHF. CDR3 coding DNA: TGTGCCAGCGAGGGAGCCTTTGGGCAGCCCCAGCATTTT.

In DNA, the CDR3 is TGTGCCATCAGTGATGCAGGCAATGAGCAGTTCTTC. Its translation: CAISDAGNEQFF. This chain joins TRBV10-3 and TRBJ2-1; no reliable D call. Germline loops: CDR1 ENHRY, CDR2 SYGVKD. V was clipped by 3 bases and J by 6 bases, with 6 bases between them. The CDR3 runs 12 residues.

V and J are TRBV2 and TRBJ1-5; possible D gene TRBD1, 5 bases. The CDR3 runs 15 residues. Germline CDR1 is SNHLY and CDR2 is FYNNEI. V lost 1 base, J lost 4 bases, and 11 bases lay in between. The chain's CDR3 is CASSEDRMWNQPQHF. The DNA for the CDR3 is TGTGCCAGCAGTGAAGACAGGATGTGGAATCAGCCCCAGCATTTT.

The CDR3: CASSLMAGVLDTQYF. CDR3 in DNA: TGTGCCAGCAGCTTAATGGCGGGGGTCCTAGATACGCAGTATTTT. The chain recombines TRBV7-2 with TRBJ2-3, with 7 bases aligning to TRBD2. The CDR3 is 15 residues long. Per germline, CDR1 SGHTA and CDR2 FQGNSA. V shed 2 bases and J 5 bases; nucleotides not matched to a gene: 7.